The 4 T cell receptor beta chains reported below all come from one sample, sequenced in a study of blood T cells in healthy people across ages. With a J-beta primer mix and a sample-barcoded 5' primer, a second PCR ran 7 to 11 cycles. MiXCR, run by TCRdb on the 5' RACE reads, gives a single entry per CDR3 protein. The sample holds 1.8 million or so distinct CDR3 sequences, 35% to 50% seen once. The source material was blood. The receptors shown here come from a human donor in good health.

This clonotype was counted at least ten times. This chain joins TRBV29-1 and TRBJ2-7; either TRBD1 or TRBD2 may supply D (6 bases each). Trimming took 1 base from V and 3 from J, leaving 13 bases between them. The germline V gene encodes CDR1 SQVTM and CDR2 ANQGSEA. CDR3 size: 14 residues. CDR3 amino acids: CSVEVGGLIYEQYF. CDR3 nucleotide sequence: TGCAGCGTTGAAGTGGGGGGCCTTATCTACGAGCAGTACTTC.

This clonotype came up a few times. This chain uses TRBV29-1 with TRBJ2-3, with D hard to call. With 7 bases removed from V and 6 bases from J, the gap between germline ends came to 23 bases. The V gene's germline CDR1 is SQVTM and CDR2 ANQGSEA. The length of the CDR3 is 15 residues. The CDR3 bases are TGCAGCGCTACTTCGGACGGTGGCTTTCTCGATACGCAGTATTTT. This codes for CSATSDGGFLDTQYF.

The CDR3 region is CASSQKAGILNTEAFF. CDR3 coding DNA: TGCGCCAGCAGCCAGAAAGCGGGTATTCTGAACACTGAAGCTTTCTTT. The chain links TRBV4-3 to TRBJ1-1; no reliable D call. The CDR3 totals 16 residues. CDR1 is LGHNA and CDR2 is YSLEER in the germline V gene. Trimming removed 3 bases at V and 0 bases at J, with 14 bases between.

The table lists this clonotype with a few counts. The rearrangement uses TRBV20-1 and TRBJ2-7; D remains unclear. The CDR3 runs to 14 residues. V was clipped by 4 bases and J by 4 bases, with 17 bases between them. The germline V gene has CDR1 DFQATT and CDR2 SNEGSKA (reference sequence). CDR3 nucleotides: TGCAGTGCTATCCCCCCGGTGGTGGGTTACGAGCAGTACTTC. Residues: CSAIPPVVGYEQYF.